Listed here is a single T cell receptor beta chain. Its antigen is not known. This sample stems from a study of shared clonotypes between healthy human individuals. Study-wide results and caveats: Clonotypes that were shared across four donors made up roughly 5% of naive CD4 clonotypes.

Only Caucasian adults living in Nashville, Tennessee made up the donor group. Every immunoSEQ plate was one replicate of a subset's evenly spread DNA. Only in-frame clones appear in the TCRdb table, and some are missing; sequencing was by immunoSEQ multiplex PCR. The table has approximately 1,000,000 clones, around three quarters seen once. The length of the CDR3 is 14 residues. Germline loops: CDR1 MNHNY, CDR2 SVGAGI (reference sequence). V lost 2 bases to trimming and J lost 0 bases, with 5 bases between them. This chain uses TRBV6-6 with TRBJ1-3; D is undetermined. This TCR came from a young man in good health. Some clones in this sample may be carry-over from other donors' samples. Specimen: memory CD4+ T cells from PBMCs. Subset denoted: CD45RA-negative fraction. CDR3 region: CASSYAASGNTIYF. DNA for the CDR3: TGTGCCAGCAGTTACGCGGCCTCTGGAAACACCATATATTTT.